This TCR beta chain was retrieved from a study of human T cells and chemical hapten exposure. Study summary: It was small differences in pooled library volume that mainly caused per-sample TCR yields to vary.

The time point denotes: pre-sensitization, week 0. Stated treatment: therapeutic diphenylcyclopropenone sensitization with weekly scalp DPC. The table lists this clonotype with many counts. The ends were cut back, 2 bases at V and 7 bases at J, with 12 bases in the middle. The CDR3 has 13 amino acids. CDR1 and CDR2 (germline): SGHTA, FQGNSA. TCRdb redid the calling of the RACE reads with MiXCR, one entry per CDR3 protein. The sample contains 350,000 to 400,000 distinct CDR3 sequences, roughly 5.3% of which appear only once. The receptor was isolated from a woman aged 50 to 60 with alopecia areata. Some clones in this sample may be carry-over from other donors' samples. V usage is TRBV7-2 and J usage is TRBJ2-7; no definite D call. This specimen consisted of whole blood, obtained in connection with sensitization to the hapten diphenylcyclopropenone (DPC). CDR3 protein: CASSLSAPAEQYF. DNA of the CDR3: TGTGCCAGCAGCTTATCGGCCCCAGCGGAGCAGTACTTC.